One and the same sample provided the 31 T cell receptor beta chains below, sequenced in a study of post-analysis software for immune sequencing data. The TCR beta cDNA libraries contained unique molecular identifiers. MiXCR, run by TCRdb on the PCR reads, gives a single entry per CDR3 protein. The data contain around 500,000 distinct CDR3 sequences, approximately 34% of them singletons. Study-wide points: TRBV5-6, TRBV5-1 and TRBV20-1 belonged to a set of roughly five TRBV segments that were more frequent in patients than controls.

These receptors are not linked to any known antigen. Input material: blood. The receptors here all came from a girl between 2 and 17 years old with multiple sclerosis.

The chain couples TRBV12-3 or TRBV12-4 to TRBJ2-5; 10 nucleotides line up with TRBD2. The CDR3 loop spans 15 amino acids. With V trimmed by 5 bases and J by 10 bases, 13 bases remained unmatched. The CDR3 region has the DNA TGTGCCAGCAGTCCCGGGACTAGCGTTACGGGGGACCAGTACTTC. Amino acid sequence: CASSPGTSVTGDQYF.

This clonotype has a handful of counts. The V and J genes are TRBV4-1 and TRBJ2-5; 8 nucleotides agree with TRBD2. CDR1 MGHRA and CDR2 YSYEKL come from the germline V gene. V dropped 3 bases and J dropped 2; count of bases not matched to a gene: 5. This CDR3 is built from 15 residues. CDR3 nucleotide sequence: TGCGCCAGCAGCCACCACGAGCGGGGGCAAGAGACCCAGTACTTC. It codes for CASSHHERGQETQYF.

This clonotype was counted only a few times. The genes are TRBV6-5 and TRBJ1-5, with D possibly matching TRBD1 (6 bases). The CDR3 sequence is 15 residues long. Germline V CDR1 and CDR2: MNHEY, SVGAGI. With 0 bases removed from V and 3 bases from J, the gap between germline ends came to 9 bases. CDR3 in amino acids: CASSYSQGVNQPQHF. The CDR3 nucleotides read TGTGCCAGCAGTTACTCACAGGGTGTCAATCAGCCCCAGCATTTT.

In this sample, this clonotype turned up a few times. The chain joins TRBV6-6 to TRBJ2-7; D uncertain. Germline V lookup: CDR1 MNHNY, CDR2 SVGAGI (reference sequence). Trimming took off 4 bases at V and 6 bases at J, with 19 bases between the two ends. The CDR3 has 15 residues. The CDR3 DNA follows: TGTGCCAGCAGTTCCGTCTTTGGGATAAACAGCGAGCAGTACTTC. It is translated as CASSSVFGINSEQYF.

This clonotype was detected once. The chain combines TRBV20-1 with TRBJ1-1, with 8 bases identical to TRBD1. The CDR3 contains 14 residues. CDR1 is DFQATT, CDR2 SNEGSKA, per germline (reference sequence). J gave up 4 bases and V 0 bases, and 4 bases lay outside the gene matches. In nucleotides, the CDR3 is TGCAGTGCTAGAGATTGCAGGGGGCCCACTGAAGCTTTCTTT. This gives the protein CSARDCRGPTEAFF.

This clonotype has just a few counts. The rearrangement links TRBV29-1 to TRBJ1-1, with no clear D. The V end was cut by 5 bases, the J end by 1 base, with 11 bases between. This CDR3 has 13 amino acids. The germline V gene encodes CDR1 SQVTM and CDR2 ANQGSEA. The CDR3 is CSVYVPANTEAFF. The CDR3 DNA follows: TGCAGCGTTTATGTGCCCGCGAACACTGAAGCTTTCTTT.

This clonotype occurred a few times. CDR3 residues: CSVHPGTGSMYEQYF. In nucleotides, the CDR3 is TGCAGCGTCCACCCCGGGACAGGGAGTATGTACGAGCAGTACTTC. This chain connects TRBV29-1 to TRBJ2-7, with 9 nucleotides matching TRBD1. The germline V gene encodes CDR1 SQVTM and CDR2 ANQGSEA. The CDR3 is 15 residues long. With V trimmed by 6 bases and J by 4 bases, 13 bases remained unmatched.

This clonotype came up a few times. The chain links TRBV7-2 to TRBJ2-5; D is possibly TRBD2 (6 bases). V was clipped by 5 bases and J by 4 bases, with 17 bases between them. This CDR3 contains 15 residues. The germline V gene has CDR1 SGHTA and CDR2 FQGNSA. Written as DNA, the CDR3 is TGTGCCAGCAGCCGAGGTGGCGCGGGGCCAGAGACCCAGTACTTC. Encoded protein: CASSRGGAGPETQYF.

This chain connects TRBV10-3 to TRBJ2-1, with 14 nucleotides matching TRBD2. The CDR3 contains 15 residues. The junction had 3 bases not matched to a gene; V was cut back by 5 bases and J by 6 bases. CDR1 is ENHRY, CDR2 SYGVKD, per germline. CDR3 sequence (DNA): TGTGCCATCAGTAGCGGGACTAGCGGGGGCAATGAGCAGTTCTTC. It is translated as CAISSGTSGGNEQFF.

Only a few counts were recorded for this clonotype. The CDR3 is CASSFGRGGNQPQHF. The CDR3 nucleotides are TGTGCCAGCAGTTTTGGGCGGGGTGGCAATCAGCCCCAGCATTTT. The gene calls are TRBV12-3 or TRBV12-4 and TRBJ1-5; no clear D gene. The CDR3 spans 15 residues. Between the trimmed V and J ends, which lost 3 bases and 2 bases, there was a span of 11 bases.

The genes are TRBV3-1 and TRBJ1-2; D remains ambiguous. The length of the CDR3 is 14 residues. Germline V gives CDR1 LGHDT, CDR2 YNNKEL (reference sequence). V lost 4 bases and J lost 3, with 12 bases in between. The CDR3 nucleotides read TGTGCCAGCAGCCCAATCGACATGGACTATGGCTACACCTTC. Translating gives CASSPIDMDYGYTF.

Only a few counts were recorded for this clonotype. The V gene is TRBV12-3 or TRBV12-4, the J gene TRBJ1-2; 9 nucleotides match TRBD1. The J segment lost 10 bases and the V segment lost 6 bases, leaving 9 bases of the junction unmatched. CDR3 length equals 13 residues. The CDR3 nucleotides are TGTGCCAGCAGACTAGGACAGGGGAGGGACTACACCTTC. Translation: CASRLGQGRDYTF.

This clonotype was seen more than once but under ten times. The rearrangement uses TRBV27 and TRBJ1-1, with a tentative D call TRBD1 (5 bases). Germline values: CDR1 MNHEY, CDR2 SMNVEV (reference sequence). The V end lost 2 bases, the J end lost 7 bases, and 11 bases lay between the germline ends. This CDR3 comprises 13 residues. For the CDR3, the DNA is TGTGCCAGCAGTTTAACAGGATCGGGTGAAGCTTTCTTT. The encoded protein is CASSLTGSGEAFF.

This sequence joins TRBV11-3 and TRBJ2-1; D is possibly TRBD2 (6 bases). The germline V gene has CDR1 SGHNT and CDR2 YENEEA. The CDR3 has 16 amino acids. With 1 base removed from V and 3 bases from J, the gap between germline ends came to 13 bases. Here the CDR3 reads CASSLVGQGGYNEQFF. The CDR3 DNA reads as TGTGCCAGCAGCTTAGTGGGGCAGGGAGGCTACAATGAGCAGTTCTTC.

V is TRBV20-1 and J is TRBJ2-7, with D possibly being TRBD2 (6 bases). CDR1 is DFQATT, CDR2 SNEGSKA, per germline (reference sequence). Trimming pared 4 bases from V and 3 bases from J, leaving 16 bases between. The CDR3 is 14 amino acids. CDR3 amino acids: CSATTPGTFYEQYF. The CDR3 bases are TGCAGTGCTACTACCCCCGGGACTTTCTACGAGCAGTACTTC.

The V gene is TRBV6-6, the J gene TRBJ1-2; 7 bases map to TRBD1. There are 14 residues in the CDR3. J gave up 8 bases and V 2 bases, and 8 bases lay outside the gene matches. Germline V lookup: CDR1 MNHNY, CDR2 SVGAGI (reference sequence). CDR3 protein: CASSYPTGVEGYTF. The CDR3, as DNA: TGTGCCAGCAGTTACCCCACAGGGGTGGAGGGCTACACCTTC.

This clonotype was counted a few times. The chain joins TRBV10-3 to TRBJ2-7; TRBD1 might be the D (6 bases). The germline V gene has CDR1 ENHRY and CDR2 SYGVKD. The CDR3 is made up of 15 amino acids. V lost 6 bases, J lost 6 bases, and 21 bases lay in between. CDR3 in DNA: TGTGCCATCAGCCCAAGGACAGTTACTAGGAGCGAGCAGTACTTC. Amino acid sequence: CAISPRTVTRSEQYF.

The rearrangement links TRBV3-1 to TRBJ2-1, with no clear D. Germline CDR1 LGHDT, CDR2 YNNKEL (reference sequence). Trimming removed 4 bases from V and 3 bases from J, with 13 bases in between. The CDR3 loop spans 15 amino acids. The CDR3 coding sequence is TGTGCCAGCAGCCCTATCGGAGAAGACTACAATGAGCAGTTCTTC. This encodes CASSPIGEDYNEQFF.

This clonotype has only a few counts. The rearrangement links TRBV15 to TRBJ2-3, with D possibly TRBD2 on 6 matching bases. Germline V lookup: CDR1 LNHNV, CDR2 YYDKDF (reference sequence). The CDR3 extends over 14 amino acids. V shed 4 bases and J shed 1 base, with 9 bases lying between them. CDR3 coding DNA: TGTGCCACCAGCATAGCTAGCGGCACAGATACGCAGTATTTT. Its translation: CATSIASGTDTQYF.

This clonotype was counted between two and nine times. The J gene is TRBJ1-1, the V gene TRBV6-5; TRBD1 matches 9 bases. The CDR3 runs to 14 residues. V shed 0 bases, J shed 5 bases, and the junction held 1 base outside the gene matches. Germline CDR1 MNHEY, CDR2 SVGAGI. CDR3 DNA sequence: TGTGCCAGCAGTTACTCGACAGGGGGGACTGAAGCTTTCTTT. Its protein is CASSYSTGGTEAFF.

The gene calls are TRBV6-5 and TRBJ1-1, with TRBD1 as a possible D gene (6 bases). CDR3 length equals 15 residues. Germline CDR1 and CDR2: MNHEY and SVGAGI. Trimming took off 5 bases at V and 9 bases at J, with 22 bases between the two ends. CDR3 DNA sequence: TGTGCCAGCAGTCCTCGACAGGCAGGGAGGACTAAAGCTTTCTTT. Translation gives CASSPRQAGRTKAFF.

The V call is TRBV5-1, the J call TRBJ1-1; D is unclear. Trimming removed 5 bases from V and 5 bases from J, with 19 bases in between. The CDR3 runs to 15 residues. Germline CDR1 SGHRS, CDR2 YFSETQ. The CDR3 sequence: CASRRDSPGRTEAFF. CDR3 nucleotide sequence: TGCGCCAGCAGGCGAGACTCACCCGGAAGGACTGAAGCTTTCTTT.

This clonotype turned up a few times. The chain links TRBV12-3 or TRBV12-4 to TRBJ2-3; D possibly corresponds to TRBD2 (5 bases). The V end was cut by 6 bases, the J end by 0 bases, with 19 bases between. CDR3 size: 17 residues. In DNA form, the CDR3 reads TGTGCCAGCAGGGAACCGCGGACTGCTTCTAGCACAGATACGCAGTATTTT. Its translation: CASREPRTASSTDTQYF.

The table lists this clonotype with a few counts. The rearrangement joins TRBV20-1 to TRBJ1-2; D not resolved. The CDR3 has 16 amino acids. V lost 0 bases, J lost 0 bases, and 14 bases lay in between. CDR1 and CDR2 (germline): DFQATT, SNEGSKA (reference sequence). As DNA, the CDR3 is TGCAGTGCTAGAGAACCCGGGCCCTCTTCTAACTATGGCTACACCTTC. Protein: CSAREPGPSSNYGYTF.

This chain connects TRBV6-1 to TRBJ1-1; 7 nucleotides align to TRBD1. J gave up 4 bases and V 11 bases, and 10 bases lay outside the gene matches. CDR1 is MNHNS and CDR2 is SASEGT in the germline V gene. The CDR3 extends over 13 amino acids. CDR3 in DNA: TGTGCCCTCAGGGGGGACCGGGGCACTGAAGCTTTCTTT. Protein sequence: CALRGDRGTEAFF.

The chain has TRBV20-1 and TRBJ1-1; possible D gene TRBD1, 6 bases. The CDR3 contains 16 residues. Germline V gives CDR1 DFQATT, CDR2 SNEGSKA (reference sequence). Trimming shortened V by 2 bases and J by 1 base, and 17 bases separated the two germline ends. The CDR3 spells CSARTTPQGTNTEAFF. CDR3 in DNA: TGCAGTGCTAGAACAACTCCACAGGGAACGAACACTGAAGCTTTCTTT.

This chain connects TRBV11-1 to TRBJ2-6; perhaps TRBD1 as D (5 bases). From germline, CDR1 is SGHAT and CDR2 FQDESV (reference sequence). The CDR3 spans 15 residues. V lost 0 bases to trimming and J lost 3 bases, with 6 bases between them. Here the CDR3 reads CASSLAGVGANVLTF. CDR3 sequence (DNA): TGTGCCAGCAGCTTAGCAGGGGTTGGGGCCAACGTCCTGACTTTC.

The chain is built from TRBV7-6 and TRBJ2-3, with D hard to call. Germline V gene data show CDR1 as SGHVS and CDR2 as FNYEAQ. V was trimmed by 0 bases and J by 2 bases, leaving 3 bases between them. CDR3 size: 13 residues. The CDR3 loop is CASSLAFTDTQYF. For the CDR3, the DNA is TGTGCCAGCAGCTTAGCCTTCACAGATACGCAGTATTTT. Variable domain in full (rest from reference TRBV7-6 and TRBJ2-3): GAGVSQSPRYKVTKRGQDVALRCDPISGHVSLYWYRQALGQGPEFLTYFNYEAQQDKSGLPNDRFSAERPEGSISTLTIQRTEQRDSAMYRCASSLAFTDTQYFGPGTRLTVL.

This chain uses TRBV11-2 with TRBJ1-1; D possibly corresponds to TRBD1 (5 bases). This CDR3 comprises 13 residues. The germline V and J ends were trimmed by 1 base and 5 bases, with 8 bases remaining between them. Germline loops: CDR1 SGHAT, CDR2 FQNNGV. The chain's CDR3 is CASSLAGRTEAFF. CDR3 sequence (DNA): TGTGCCAGCAGCTTAGCGGGACGAACTGAAGCTTTCTTT.

The CDR3 loop is CATSKTGGETQYF. CDR3 bases: TGTGCCACCAGCAAGACAGGGGGAGAGACCCAGTACTTC. The gene calls are TRBV15 and TRBJ2-5; TRBD1 matches at 9 bases. Germline V gives CDR1 LNHNV, CDR2 YYDKDF (reference sequence). This CDR3 contains 13 residues. V lost 4 bases, J lost 4 bases, and 1 base stayed unmatched.

V gene TRBV3-1 combines with J gene TRBJ2-5; D not resolved. V gave up 1 base and J gave up 4 bases, with 7 bases separating them. This CDR3 spans 13 amino acids. Germline-derived CDR1 and CDR2 are LGHDT and YNNKEL (reference sequence). CDR3 in DNA: TGTGCCAGCAGCCAAGCTGTCGGAGAGACCCAGTACTTC. Translated: CASSQAVGETQYF.